Below, 19 T cell receptor beta chains from the same sample are listed, as sequenced in a study of breast tumors, draining lymph nodes, adjacent tissues. TCRdb fed the multiplex PCR reads into MiXCR, producing one record per CDR3 protein. This sample yields approximately 250,000 distinct CDR3 sequences, of which less than 40% are seen a single time; 3.6% belongs to the top ten. Breast cancer patients provided tissue from their axillary draining lymph nodes. The sample taken for sequencing was axillary lymph node tissue. These receptors all come from a female donor with breast cancer. Some clones in this sample may be carry-over from other donors' samples.

This clonotype occurred many times. This chain connects TRBV5-1 to TRBJ2-3; D unclear. The length of the CDR3 is 13 residues. Deletions cut 3 bases from V and 6 bases from J, with 11 bases between. Germline V gene lookup returns CDR1 SGHRS and CDR2 YFSETQ. The CDR3 region has the DNA TGCGCCAGCAGCTCCCGGAGTTTGGATACGCAGTATTTT. Translating gives CASSSRSLDTQYF.

As concerns this clonotype: A much larger clone differs from this one at a single base, so this may be a read error. The chain recombines TRBV5-1 with TRBJ2-2; 7 positions match TRBD1. The CDR3 is made up of 15 amino acids. Germline CDR1 and CDR2: SGHRS and YFSETQ. DNA for the CDR3: TGCGCCGGCAGCACCTGGACAGGGAACACCGGGGAGCTGTTTTTT. This translates into CAGSTWTGNTGELFF.

This sequence joins TRBV6-5 and TRBJ1-5; TRBD1 matches 8 bases. The CDR3 spans 16 residues. With V trimmed by 9 bases and J by 7 bases, 17 bases remained unmatched. CDR1 and CDR2 (germline): MNHEY, SVGAGI. The CDR3: CARRLAGQARPQPQHF. The DNA of the CDR3 is TGTGCCAGAAGACTAGCGGGACAGGCTCGTCCCCAGCCCCAGCATTTT.

There are many counts of this clonotype. The chain uses TRBV6-5 and TRBJ2-3; 11 nucleotides align to TRBD2. In germline, CDR1 is MNHEY, CDR2 SVGAGI. The CDR3 contains 15 residues. The trim removed 7 bases at V and 4 bases at J, leaving 7 bases unmatched. This CDR3 is CASKIAGGRSDTQYF. The DNA for the CDR3 is TGTGCCAGCAAGATAGCGGGGGGGCGATCAGATACGCAGTATTTT.

The V and J genes are TRBV5-1 and TRBJ2-5, with D perhaps TRBD2 (5 bases). There are 14 residues in the CDR3. V was clipped by 4 bases and J by 1 base, with 11 bases between them. Germline V gene lookup returns CDR1 SGHRS and CDR2 YFSETQ. The CDR3 loop is CASSNFGLQETQYF. The CDR3 nucleotides read TGCGCCAGCAGCAACTTCGGACTCCAAGAGACCCAGTACTTC.

Comment on this clonotype: A clone one base away is much larger, so this may be a read error. The chain joins TRBV7-2 to TRBJ2-7, with D unresolved. The V gene's germline CDR1 is SGHTA and CDR2 FQGNSA. This CDR3 is built from 15 residues. Here the CDR3 DNA reads TGTGCCAGCAGCTTGCAGACTCTAACTTACTACGAGCAGCACTTC. Its translation: CASSLQTLTYYEQHF.

Concerning this clonotype itself: A much larger clone lies one base from this, so it may be a read error. The chain joins TRBV14 to TRBJ1-6; 11 bases agree with TRBD1. The CDR3 spans 15 residues. V shed 9 bases and J 6 bases; nucleotides not matched to a gene: 7. Germline-derived CDR1 and CDR2 are SGHDN and FVKESK. CDR3 amino acids: CARSGQGAGNSPLHF. CDR3 nucleotides: TGTGCCAGAAGCGGACAGGGGGCAGGTAATTCACCCCTCCACTTT.

This clonotype was observed at least ten times. The chain couples TRBV2 to TRBJ2-7; TRBD2 matches at 12 bases. The CDR3 length is 15 residues. V shed 0 bases, J shed 6 bases, and the junction held 3 bases outside the gene matches. Germline CDR1 reads SNHLY; CDR2 reads FYNNEI. As DNA, the CDR3 is TGTGCCAGCAGTGAAGCGCTGACTAGCGGGGGCGAGCAGTACTTC. It codes for CASSEALTSGGEQYF.

This clonotype was found once. The CDR3 end shows no conserved phenylalanine or tryptophan, and so a read error is likely. The DNA is left out, because the CDR3 cannot be placed on it with certainty; the CDR3 is given as TCRdb lists it. The chain links TRBV11-2 to TRBJ1-6. The length of the CDR3 is 8 amino acids, counting both ends. Germline-derived CDR1 and CDR2 are SGHAT and FQNNGV. CDR3: CASSPGRA.

The gene calls are TRBV5-1 and TRBJ2-7, with D perhaps matching TRBD2 (7 bases). In germline, CDR1 is SGHRS, CDR2 YFSETQ. V gave up 4 bases and J gave up 6 bases, with 11 bases separating them. The CDR3 is 12 amino acids. The CDR3 DNA is TGCGCCAGCAGCCGGGGGGCTTCCGAGCAGTACTTC. Protein: CASSRGASEQYF.

This clonotype has a count of ten or more. This rearrangement joins TRBV6-5 to TRBJ1-4; 9 bases map to TRBD1. With 5 bases clipped from V and 7 bases from J, the junction kept 8 bases outside the gene matches. CDR3 size: 15 residues. Per the germline V gene, CDR1 is MNHEY and CDR2 is SVGAGI. The CDR3 loop reads CASSKRTGVAEKLFF. DNA for the CDR3: TGTGCCAGCAGTAAAAGGACAGGGGTGGCTGAAAAACTGTTTTTT.

The chain has TRBV19 and TRBJ1-3; TRBD1 is a possible D gene (5 bases). CDR1 is LNHDA and CDR2 is SQIVND in the germline V gene (reference sequence). Trimming pared 3 bases from V and 0 bases from J, leaving 24 bases between. The CDR3 is 20 amino acids. CDR3 region: CASSIPRVGGRINSGNTIYF. Written as DNA, the CDR3 is TGTGCCAGTAGTATCCCCCGGGTCGGGGGACGGATAAACTCTGGAAACACCATATATTTT.

J is TRBJ2-6 and V is TRBV6-1; D gene unclear. The CDR3 consists of 16 residues. Germline CDR1 reads MNHNS; CDR2 reads SASEGT. V was trimmed by 2 bases and J by 0 bases, leaving 8 bases between them. CDR3 DNA sequence: TGTGCCAGCAGTGAATATAGGAACTCTGGGGCCAACGTCCTGACTTTC. Its protein product is CASSEYRNSGANVLTF.

The table lists this clonotype with many counts. The V gene is TRBV11-2, the J gene TRBJ1-6; possibly TRBD1 for D (6 bases). Germline V gene lookup returns CDR1 SGHAT and CDR2 FQNNGV. CDR3 length equals 15 residues. The V gene lost 7 bases and the J gene lost 5 bases, with 15 bases spanning the gap. The CDR3, as DNA: TGTGCCAGCACGGAGATGGGGGCGAATAATTCACCCCTCCACTTT. Amino acid sequence: CASTEMGANNSPLHF. The whole variable domain, filled in from reference TRBV11-2 and TRBJ1-6, reads EAGVAQSPRYKIIEKRQSVAFWCNPISGHATLYWYQQILGQGPKLLIQFQNNGVVDDSQLPKDRFSAERLKGVDSTLKIQPAKLEDSAVYLCASTEMGANNSPLHFGNGTRLTVT.

Ten or more counts support this clonotype. The V and J genes are TRBV6-6 and TRBJ2-1; 7 bases are a match to TRBD1. The CDR3 is made up of 13 amino acids. V was clipped by 5 bases and J by 5 bases; unmatched bases: 3. Germline loops: CDR1 MNHNY, CDR2 SVGAGI (reference sequence). The CDR3 is CASSRDSNNEQFF. The CDR3 DNA follows: TGTGCCAGCAGTCGGGACAGTAACAATGAGCAGTTCTTC.

Worth noting for this clonotype: Compared with germline, one end of the junction differs, possibly owing to a read error. The chain has TRBV7-7 and TRBJ1-6; D is possibly TRBD1 (6 bases). This CDR3 comprises 14 residues. Germline values: CDR1 SSHAT, CDR2 FNYEAQ (reference sequence). The CDR3 sequence is CASSKDSGNSPLHF. In nucleotides, the CDR3 is TGTGCTAGCAGCAAGGACAGCGGTAATTCACCCCTCCACTTT.

V usage is TRBV29-1 and J usage is TRBJ2-5; D is perhaps TRBD1 or TRBD2 (5 bases each). This CDR3 is built from 12 residues. Germline V lookup: CDR1 SQVTM, CDR2 ANQGSEA. With 6 bases removed from V and 7 bases from J, the gap between germline ends came to 15 bases. The CDR3: CSVGEGPGTQYF. The CDR3 nucleotides read TGCAGCGTCGGCGAGGGGCCAGGGACCCAGTACTTC.

This clonotype has only a few counts. V usage is TRBV20-1 and J usage is TRBJ1-3; D perhaps matches TRBD1 (6 bases). The CDR3 runs 13 residues. V was clipped by 7 bases and J by 2 bases, with 12 bases between them. Germline V gene lookup returns CDR1 DFQATT and CDR2 SNEGSKA (reference sequence). The CDR3 nucleotides read TGCAGTGAATCGGGGGCCCCTGGAAACACCATATATTTT. Its translation: CSESGAPGNTIYF.

This clonotype has ten or more counts. The genes are TRBV19 and TRBJ2-1; the match to TRBD2 covers 12 bases. Per germline, CDR1 LNHDA and CDR2 SQIVND (reference sequence). The CDR3 is 18 amino acids. With 0 bases clipped from V and 3 bases from J, the junction kept 6 bases outside the gene matches. In DNA form, the CDR3 reads TGTGCCAGTAGTATAGATCTCTCTAGCGGGGGGGACTACAATGAGCAGTTCTTC. Protein product: CASSIDLSSGGDYNEQFF.